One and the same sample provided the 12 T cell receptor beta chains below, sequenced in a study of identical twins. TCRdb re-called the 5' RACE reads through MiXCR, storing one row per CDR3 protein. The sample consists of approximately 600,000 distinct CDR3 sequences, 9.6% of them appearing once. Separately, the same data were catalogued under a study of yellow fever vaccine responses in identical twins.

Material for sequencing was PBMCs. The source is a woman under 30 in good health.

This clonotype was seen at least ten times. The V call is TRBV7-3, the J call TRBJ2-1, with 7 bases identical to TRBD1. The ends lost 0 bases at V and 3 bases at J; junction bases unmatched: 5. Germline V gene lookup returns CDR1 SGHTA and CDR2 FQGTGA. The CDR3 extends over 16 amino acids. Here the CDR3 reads CASSLTTGTVYNEQFF. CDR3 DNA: TGTGCCAGCAGCTTAACTACGGGGACAGTCTACAATGAGCAGTTCTTC.

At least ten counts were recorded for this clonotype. The CDR3 protein is CASSSRTSVSSYNEQFF. CDR3 bases: TGTGCCAGCAGTTCCCGGACTAGCGTAAGCTCCTACAATGAGCAGTTCTTC. This sequence joins TRBV6-2 or TRBV6-3 and TRBJ2-1, with 9 bases that match TRBD2. This CDR3 contains 17 residues. Germline assignment: CDR1 MNHEY and CDR2 SVGEGT. V lost 4 bases and J lost 0; bases outside the gene matches: 7.

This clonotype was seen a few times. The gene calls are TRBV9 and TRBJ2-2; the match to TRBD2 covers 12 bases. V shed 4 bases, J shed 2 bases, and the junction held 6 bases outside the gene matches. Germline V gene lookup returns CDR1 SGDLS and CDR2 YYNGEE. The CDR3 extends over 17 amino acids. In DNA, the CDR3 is TGTGCCAGCAGCACAACTAGCGGGGGGACCAACACCGGGGAGCTGTTTTTT. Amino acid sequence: CASSTTSGGTNTGELFF.

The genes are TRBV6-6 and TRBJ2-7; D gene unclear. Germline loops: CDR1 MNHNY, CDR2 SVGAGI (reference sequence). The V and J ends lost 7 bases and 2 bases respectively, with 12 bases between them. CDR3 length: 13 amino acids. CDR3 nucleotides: TGTGCCAGCACCCTCAGCGAGGCCTACGAGCAGTACTTC. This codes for CASTLSEAYEQYF.

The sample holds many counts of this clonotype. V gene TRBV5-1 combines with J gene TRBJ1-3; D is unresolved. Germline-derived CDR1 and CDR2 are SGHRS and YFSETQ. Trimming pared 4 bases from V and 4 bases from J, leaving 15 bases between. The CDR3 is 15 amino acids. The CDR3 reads CASSGGPGEGNTIYF. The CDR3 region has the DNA TGCGCCAGCAGCGGAGGACCCGGGGAAGGAAACACCATATATTTT.

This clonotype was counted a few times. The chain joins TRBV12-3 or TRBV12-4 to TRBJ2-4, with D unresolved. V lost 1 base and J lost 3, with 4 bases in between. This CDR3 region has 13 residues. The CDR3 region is CASSLGNKNIQYF. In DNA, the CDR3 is TGTGCCAGCAGTTTAGGGAACAAAAACATTCAGTACTTC.

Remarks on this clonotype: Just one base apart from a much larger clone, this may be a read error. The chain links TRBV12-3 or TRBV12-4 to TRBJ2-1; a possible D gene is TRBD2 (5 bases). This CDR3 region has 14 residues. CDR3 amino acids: CASILGGLYNEQFF. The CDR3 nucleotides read TGTGCCAGCATTTTAGGAGGTCTATACAATGAGCAGTTCTTC.

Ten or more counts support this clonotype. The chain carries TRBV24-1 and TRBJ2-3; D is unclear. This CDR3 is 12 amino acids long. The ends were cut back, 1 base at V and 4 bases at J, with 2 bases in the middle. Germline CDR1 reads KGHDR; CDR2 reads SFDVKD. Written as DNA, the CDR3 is TGTGCCACCAGTGATTTTTCAGATACGCAGTATTTT. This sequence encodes CATSDFSDTQYF.

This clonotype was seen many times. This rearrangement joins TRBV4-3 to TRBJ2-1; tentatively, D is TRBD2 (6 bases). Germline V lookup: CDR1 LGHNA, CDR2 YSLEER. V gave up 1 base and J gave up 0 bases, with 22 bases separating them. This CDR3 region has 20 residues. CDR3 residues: CASSQVADPSTPSSYNEQFF. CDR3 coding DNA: TGCGCCAGCAGCCAAGTAGCGGACCCAAGCACCCCGAGCTCCTACAATGAGCAGTTCTTC.

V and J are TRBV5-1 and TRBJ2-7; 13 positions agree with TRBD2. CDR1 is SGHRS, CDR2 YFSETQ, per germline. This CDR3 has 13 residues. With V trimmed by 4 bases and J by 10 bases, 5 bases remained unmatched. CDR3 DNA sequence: TGCGCCAGCAGCCCTGGGACTAGCGGGAAACAGTACTTC. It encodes CASSPGTSGKQYF. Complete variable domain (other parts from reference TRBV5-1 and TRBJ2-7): KAGVTQTPRYLIKTRGQQVTLSCSPISGHRSVSWYQQTPGQGLQFLFEYFSETQRNKGNFPGRFSGRQFSNSRSEMNVSTLELGDSALYLCASSPGTSGKQYFGPGTRLTVT.

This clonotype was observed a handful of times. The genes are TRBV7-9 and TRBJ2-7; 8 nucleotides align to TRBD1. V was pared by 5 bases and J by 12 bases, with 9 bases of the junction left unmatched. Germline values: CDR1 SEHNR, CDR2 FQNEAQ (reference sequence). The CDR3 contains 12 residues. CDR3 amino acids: CASSPGTGSTYF. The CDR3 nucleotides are TGTGCCAGCAGCCCGGGGACAGGCTCTACGTACTTC.

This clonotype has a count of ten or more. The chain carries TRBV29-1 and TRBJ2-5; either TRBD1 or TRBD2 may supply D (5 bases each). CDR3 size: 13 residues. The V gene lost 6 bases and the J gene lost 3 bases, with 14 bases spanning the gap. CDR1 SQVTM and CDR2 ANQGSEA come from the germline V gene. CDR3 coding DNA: TGCAGCGTGCCACCGGGACCGGAAGAGACCCAGTACTTC. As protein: CSVPPGPEETQYF.